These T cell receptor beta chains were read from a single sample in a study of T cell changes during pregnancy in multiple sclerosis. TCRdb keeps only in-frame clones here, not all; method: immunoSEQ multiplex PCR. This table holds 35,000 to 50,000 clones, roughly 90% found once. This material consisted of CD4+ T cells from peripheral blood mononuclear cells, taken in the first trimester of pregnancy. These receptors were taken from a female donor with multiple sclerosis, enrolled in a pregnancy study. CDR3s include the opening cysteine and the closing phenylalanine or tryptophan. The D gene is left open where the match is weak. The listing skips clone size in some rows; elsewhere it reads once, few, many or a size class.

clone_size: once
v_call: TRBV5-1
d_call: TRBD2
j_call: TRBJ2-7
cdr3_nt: TGCGCCAGCAGCCTCACCGGGACTAGCGGTTCCTACGAGCAGTACTTC
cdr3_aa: CASSLTGTSGSYEQYF

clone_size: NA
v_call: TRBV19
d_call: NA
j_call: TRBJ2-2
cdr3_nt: TGTGCCAGTAGCCCTGTTAGGGGGACATCGAACACCGGGGAGCTGTTTTTT
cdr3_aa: CASSPVRGTSNTGELFF

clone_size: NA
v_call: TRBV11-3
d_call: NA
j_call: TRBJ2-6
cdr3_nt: TGTGCCAGCAGCTTAGGCAGGGCTGGGGCCAACGTCCTGACTTTC
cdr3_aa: CASSLGRAGANVLTF

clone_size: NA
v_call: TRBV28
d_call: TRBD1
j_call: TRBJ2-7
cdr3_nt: TGTGCCAGCAAACCGGGACAGGGGAGGGAGCAGTACTTC
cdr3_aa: CASKPGQGREQYF

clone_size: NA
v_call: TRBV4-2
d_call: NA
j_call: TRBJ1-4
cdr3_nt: TGTGCCAGCAGCCACGCTACTCAGGGGCGCACTAATGAAAAACTGTTTTTT
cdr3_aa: CASSHATQGRTNEKLFF

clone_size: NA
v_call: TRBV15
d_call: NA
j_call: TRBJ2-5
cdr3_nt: TGTGCCACCAGCAGAGGTTTAGAGAAGGAGACCCAGTACTTC
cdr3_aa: CATSRGLEKETQYF

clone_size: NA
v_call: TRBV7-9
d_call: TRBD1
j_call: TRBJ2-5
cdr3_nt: TGTGCCAGCACAGGGGGACAGGCAGAGGAGACCCAGTACTTC
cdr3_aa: CASTGGQAEETQYF

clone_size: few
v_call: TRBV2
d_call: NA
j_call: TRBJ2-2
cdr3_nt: TGTGCCAGCAGGCCCGAGTCCGGGAGTGGCACCGGGGAGCTGTTTTTT
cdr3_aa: CASRPESGSGTGELFF

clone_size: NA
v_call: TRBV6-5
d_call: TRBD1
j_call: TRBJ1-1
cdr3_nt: TGTGCCAGCAGTTGGACAGGTAACACTGAAGCTTTCTTT
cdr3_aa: CASSWTGNTEAFF

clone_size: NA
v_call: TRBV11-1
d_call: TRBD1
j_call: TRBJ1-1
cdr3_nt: TGTGCCAGCAGCAGGGACAGCGTGAGGAACACTGAAGCTTTCTTT
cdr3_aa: CASSRDSVRNTEAFF

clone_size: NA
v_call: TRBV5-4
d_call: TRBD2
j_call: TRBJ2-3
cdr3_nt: TGTGCCAGCAGCTCAACTAGCGGGAGAGGTACAGATACGCAGTATTTT
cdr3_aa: CASSSTSGRGTDTQYF

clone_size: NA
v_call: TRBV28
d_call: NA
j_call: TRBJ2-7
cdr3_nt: TGTGCCAGCAGTTCGAGCTCCTACGAGCAGTACTTC
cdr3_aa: CASSSSSYEQYF

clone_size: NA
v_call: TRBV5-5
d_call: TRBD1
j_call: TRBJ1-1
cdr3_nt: TGTGCCAGCAGCCCCAGGGGGGATGAAGCTTTCTTT
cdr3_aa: CASSPRGDEAFF

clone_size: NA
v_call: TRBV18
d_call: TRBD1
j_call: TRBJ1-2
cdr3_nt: TGTGCCAGCTCACCACTAGGACAGGAGGGCTATGGCTACACCTTC
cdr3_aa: CASSPLGQEGYGYTF

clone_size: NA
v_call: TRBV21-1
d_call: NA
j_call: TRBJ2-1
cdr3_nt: TGTGCCAGCAGCACGCCGGCCGGAGACAGGGGGCACAATGAGCAGTTCTTC
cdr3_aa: CASSTPAGDRGHNEQFF

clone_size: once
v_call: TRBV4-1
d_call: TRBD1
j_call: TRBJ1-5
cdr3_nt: TGCGCCAGCAGCCACGCCCAACCGGGACAGGGAATTAAATTAGATCAGCCCCAGCATTTT
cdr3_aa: CASSHAQPGQGIKLDQPQHF

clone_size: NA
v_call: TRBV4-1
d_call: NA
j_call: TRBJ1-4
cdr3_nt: TGCGCCAGCAGCCGTTTACAGGGAGGGGAAAAACTGTTTTTT
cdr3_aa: CASSRLQGGEKLFF

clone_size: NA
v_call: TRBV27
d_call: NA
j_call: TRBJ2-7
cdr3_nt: TGTGCCAGCAGTCGTCAGGGTAGCTACGAGCAGTACTTC
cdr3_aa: CASSRQGSYEQYF

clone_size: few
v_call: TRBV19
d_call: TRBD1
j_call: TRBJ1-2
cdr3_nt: TGTGCCAGTAGTATTCATGGGACAGGGGATGGCTACACCTTC
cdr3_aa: CASSIHGTGDGYTF

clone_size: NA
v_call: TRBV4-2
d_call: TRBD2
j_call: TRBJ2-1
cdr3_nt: TGTGCCAGCAGCCAAGAAAGACTAGCCCCGGAGCAGTTCTTC
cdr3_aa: CASSQERLAPEQFF

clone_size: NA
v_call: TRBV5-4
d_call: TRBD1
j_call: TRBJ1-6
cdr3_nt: TGTGCCAGCAGCCCGGGCACCGGGACAGGGTACTCACCCCTCCACTTT
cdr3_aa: CASSPGTGTGYSPLHF

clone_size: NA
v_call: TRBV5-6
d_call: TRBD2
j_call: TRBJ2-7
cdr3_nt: TGTGCCAGCAGCCCGATTAAGCGGGAGGGGGGCGAGCAGTACTTC
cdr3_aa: CASSPIKREGGEQYF

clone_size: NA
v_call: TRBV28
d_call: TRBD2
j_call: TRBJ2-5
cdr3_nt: TGTGCCAGCAGCGAAGGGGCCCTAGCGGGAGGACAAGAGACCCAGTACTTC
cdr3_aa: CASSEGALAGGQETQYF

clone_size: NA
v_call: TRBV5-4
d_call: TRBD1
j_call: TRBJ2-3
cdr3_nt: TGTGCCAGCAGCTCCGCAAAACAGGGGACGGCGCAGTATTTT
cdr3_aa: CASSSAKQGTAQYF

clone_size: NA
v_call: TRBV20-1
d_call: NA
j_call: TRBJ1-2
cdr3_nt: TGCAGTGCTAGAGATCGTGCGAGCTACACCTTC
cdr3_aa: CSARDRASYTF

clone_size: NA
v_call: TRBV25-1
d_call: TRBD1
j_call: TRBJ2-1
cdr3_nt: TGTGCCAGCTCTGAAGTAGGGACAGGTGAGCAGTTCTTC
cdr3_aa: CASSEVGTGEQFF

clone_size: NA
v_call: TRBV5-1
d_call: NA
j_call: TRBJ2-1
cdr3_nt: TGCGCCAGCAGGCCGGGATTTAACAATGAGCAGTTCTTC
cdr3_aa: CASRPGFNNEQFF

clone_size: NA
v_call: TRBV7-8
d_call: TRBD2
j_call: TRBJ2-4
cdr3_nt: TGTGCCAGCAGCCCAGCGAGAAGACTAGCGGGAGTCTTAGCCAAAAACATTCAGTACTTC
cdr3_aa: CASSPARRLAGVLAKNIQYF

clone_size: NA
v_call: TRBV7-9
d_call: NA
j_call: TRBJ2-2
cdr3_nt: TGTGCCAGCAGCTTATCAGTCGGGGATACCGGGGAGCTGTTTTTT
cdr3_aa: CASSLSVGDTGELFF

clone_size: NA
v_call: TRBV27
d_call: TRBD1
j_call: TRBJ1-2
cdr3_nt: TGTGCCAGCAGTTTTGGACAGGGCTATGGCTACACCTTC
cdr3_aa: CASSFGQGYGYTF

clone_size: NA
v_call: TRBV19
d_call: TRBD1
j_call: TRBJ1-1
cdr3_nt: TGTGCCAGTAGTAGGGGGACAGGAAGATTGAACACTGAAGCTTTCTTT
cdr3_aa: CASSRGTGRLNTEAFF

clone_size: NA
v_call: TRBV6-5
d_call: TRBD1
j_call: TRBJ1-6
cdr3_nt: TGTGCCAGCAGTACCACAGGGGGCACCAGGAATCTCCACTTT
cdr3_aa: CASSTTGGTRNLHF

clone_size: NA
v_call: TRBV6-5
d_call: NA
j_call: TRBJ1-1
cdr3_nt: TGTGCCAGCAGTTACTCACCCGCGGGGTCTGAAGCTTTCTTT
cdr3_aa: CASSYSPAGSEAFF

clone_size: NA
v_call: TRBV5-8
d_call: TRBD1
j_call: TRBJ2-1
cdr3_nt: TGTGCCAGCAGCCCACGGACAGGGCGGACCTACAATGAGCAGTTCTTC
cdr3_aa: CASSPRTGRTYNEQFF

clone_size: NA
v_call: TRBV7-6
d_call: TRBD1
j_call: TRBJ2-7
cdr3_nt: TGTGCCAGCAGCTTAGGTGCAGGACAGGGGGCCGAGGGGGAGCAGTACTTC
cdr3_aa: CASSLGAGQGAEGEQYF

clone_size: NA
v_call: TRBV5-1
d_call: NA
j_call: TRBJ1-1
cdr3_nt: TGCGCCAGCAGCCCGGGACACACGAACACTGAAGCTTTCTTT
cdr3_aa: CASSPGHTNTEAFF

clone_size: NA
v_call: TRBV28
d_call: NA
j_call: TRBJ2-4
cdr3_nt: TGTGCCAGCAGTTTTTTTGCCTTGGACAGAACCATTCAGTACTTC
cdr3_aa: CASSFFALDRTIQYF

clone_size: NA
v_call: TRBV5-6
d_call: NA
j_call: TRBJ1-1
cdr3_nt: TGTGCCAGCAGCTTGGTTACGGGATGGGGCACTGAAGCTTTCTTT
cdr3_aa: CASSLVTGWGTEAFF

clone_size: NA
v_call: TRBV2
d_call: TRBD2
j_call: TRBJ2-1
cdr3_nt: TGTGCCATCCCTAGGGCCGGACTAGCGGGAGAGGTAGAGCAGTTCTTC
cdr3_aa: CAIPRAGLAGEVEQFF

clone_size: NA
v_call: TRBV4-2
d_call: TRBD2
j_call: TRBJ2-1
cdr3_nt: TGTGCCAGCAGCCAAGGGCTAGCGGGAAGATACAATGAGCAGTTCTTC
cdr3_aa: CASSQGLAGRYNEQFF

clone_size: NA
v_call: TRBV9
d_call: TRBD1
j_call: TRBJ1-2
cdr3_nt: TGTGCCAGCAGCCCACGTTTAGGGACAGATGGCTACACCTTC
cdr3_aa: CASSPRLGTDGYTF

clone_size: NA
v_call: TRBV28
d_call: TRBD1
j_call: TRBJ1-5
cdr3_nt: TGTGCCAGCAGTCCACCCGTTCGACAGGGGGGCAATCAGCCCCAGCATTTT
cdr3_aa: CASSPPVRQGGNQPQHF

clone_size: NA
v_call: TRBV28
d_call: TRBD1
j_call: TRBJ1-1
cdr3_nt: TGTGCCAGCACCTTAAAGGGGGGACAGGGATTGACTGAAGCTTTCTTT
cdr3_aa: CASTLKGGQGLTEAFF

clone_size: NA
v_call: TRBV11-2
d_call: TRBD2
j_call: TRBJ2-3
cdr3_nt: TGTGCCAGCAGCTTACGGGGTGGGGGGGGAAGCACAGATACGCAGTATTTT
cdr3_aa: CASSLRGGGGSTDTQYF

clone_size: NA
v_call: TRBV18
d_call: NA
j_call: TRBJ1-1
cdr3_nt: TGTGCCAGCTCACCACTGGGGGACATGAACACTGAAGCTTTCTTT
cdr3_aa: CASSPLGDMNTEAFF

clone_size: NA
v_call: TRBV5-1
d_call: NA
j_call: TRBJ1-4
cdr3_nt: TGCGCCAGCAGCTTAGGTGGAGTTGCAACTAATGAAAAACTGTTTTTT
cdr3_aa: CASSLGGVATNEKLFF

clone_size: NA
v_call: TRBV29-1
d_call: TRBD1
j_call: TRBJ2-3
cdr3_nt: TGCAGCGTTGAAGCGACAGGGGTGGGAACAGATACGCAGTATTTT
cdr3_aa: CSVEATGVGTDTQYF

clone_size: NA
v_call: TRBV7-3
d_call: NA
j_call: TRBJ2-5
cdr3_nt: TGTGCCAGCAGCTTACCGCCTACGGAGACCCAGTACTTC
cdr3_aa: CASSLPPTETQYF

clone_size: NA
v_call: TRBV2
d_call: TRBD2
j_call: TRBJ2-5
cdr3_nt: TGTGCCAGCAATTTTGGCGGGAGGCTAGGGGAGACCCAGTACTTC
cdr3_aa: CASNFGGRLGETQYF

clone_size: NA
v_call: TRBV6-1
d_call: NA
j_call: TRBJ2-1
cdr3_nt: TGTGCCAGCAGGACTAGGTCCTCCTACAATGAGCAGTTCTTC
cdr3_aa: CASRTRSSYNEQFF

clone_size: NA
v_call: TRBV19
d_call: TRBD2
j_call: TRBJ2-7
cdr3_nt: TGTGCCAGTAGTATCGTCGGAAGCGGGAAAGACGAGCAGTACTTC
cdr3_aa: CASSIVGSGKDEQYF

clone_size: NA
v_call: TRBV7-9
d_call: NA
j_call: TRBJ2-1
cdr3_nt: TGTGCCAGCAGCCCCTCTGCCGGGGTAAGCTCCTACAATGAGCAGTTCTTC
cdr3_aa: CASSPSAGVSSYNEQFF

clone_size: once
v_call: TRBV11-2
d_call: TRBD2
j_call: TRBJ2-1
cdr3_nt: TGTGCCAGCACCTTGGGACTAGCGGGATGGCTGGAGCAGTTCTTC
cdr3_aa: CASTLGLAGWLEQFF

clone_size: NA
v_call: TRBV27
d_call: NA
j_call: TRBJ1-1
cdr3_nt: TGTGCCAGCAGTCTGAATGGGGTGGACAGGAACACTGAAGCTTTCTTT
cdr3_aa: CASSLNGVDRNTEAFF

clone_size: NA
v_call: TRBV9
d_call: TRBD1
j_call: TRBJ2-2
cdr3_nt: TGTGCCAGCAGCGTCGTACAGGGGACCGGGGAGCTGTTTTTT
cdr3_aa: CASSVVQGTGELFF